This T cell receptor beta chain was identified in a study of blood T cell repertoires in COVID-19 (dated by TCRdb to 2018 to 2021). Looking at the study overall: The collaborator samples originated in the United States, Italy and Spain and spanned the acute and convalescent phases of COVID-19. The sample metadata nearly always contained a de-identified subject ID, COVID-19 status, age in years and sex. The repertoires were released in a freely available public database intended as a resource for research on the immune response to SARS-CoV-2. The dataset comprised deeply sampled blood TCRbeta repertoires from subjects exposed to, actively infected with, or recovered from COVID-19. The prospective study material was composed of cDNA or gDNA derived from T cells, B-cell-depleted T cells, or PBMCs. Where available, HLA class I and class II types were taken from metadata supplied by the sample provider and were not determined by assay-based typing. The samples were drawn from two sources: the first 160 participants of the ongoing ImmuneRACE study, and 1,000 to 1,500 subjects contributed by 6 global collaborators. Findings and caveats that apply to the study as a whole: The quantity of clinical and demographic metadata differed by source and by participant and was supplied without curation.

As to this clone: Its cognate antigen has yet to be identified. Base-call qualities are not available, and no considerably larger clone is one nucleotide away.

TCRbeta CDR3 regions were amplified from genomic DNA using the immunoSEQ Assay, a bias-controlled multiplex PCR. In the paper's pipeline: The number of nucleated cells in each sample was estimated from the amplification of reference gene primers within the assay. To quantify the absolute abundance of each unique TCRbeta CDR3 rearrangement, sequence reads were collapsed and filtered. For each sample, productive Simpson clonality was calculated as the square root of Simpson's diversity index over productive rearrangements. Entries here come from immuneACCESS through TCRdb and include only in-frame sequences with V and J called. Some clones fail to appear in such tables; in the studies checked, an unresolved V gene covers under half of the shortfall, and the cause of the remainder is unknown. V, J and clone size were drawn from that table, and D and trimming were deduced from the DNA. The sample table holds 220,000 or so clones, of which about four fifths were seen once. The top ten clones comprise under 1.5% of the sample.

CDR1 and CDR2 (SGHDT, YYEEEE) derive from the germline V gene. The junction shows trimming of 0 bases on V and 2 bases on J, plus 8 bases between the germline ends. Counted from cysteine to phenylalanine, this CDR3 has 14 amino acids. The retained sequence is limited to the CDR3, 42 bases, with the frame set at the first base. Enrolling through a virtual design, the prospective study's participants ranged in age from roughly 18 to 95 years and lived across some 23 United States geographic areas. In the prospective study, participants were assigned to cohorts based on the clinical history participants reported in a screening survey and a study questionnaire. In the prospective study, whole blood, serum and a nasopharyngeal or oropharyngeal swab were collected from each participant by mobile phlebotomists. Over an approximately two-month period, participants in the prospective study had the option of providing additional blood draws and questionnaires. Blood samples from the prospective study were shipped frozen or at room temperature prior to DNA extraction.

The specimen was PBMCs or T cells enriched from blood (not recorded which). In this chain, TRBV5-6 is recombined with TRBJ1-2; the D gene assignment is ambiguous. The origin of this receptor is a woman aged 40 to 49 with acute COVID-19. CDR3 sequence: CASSLVGGNYGYTF. The DNA sequence is as follows: TGTGCCAGCAGCTTGGTAGGCGGAAACTATGGCTACACCTTC.